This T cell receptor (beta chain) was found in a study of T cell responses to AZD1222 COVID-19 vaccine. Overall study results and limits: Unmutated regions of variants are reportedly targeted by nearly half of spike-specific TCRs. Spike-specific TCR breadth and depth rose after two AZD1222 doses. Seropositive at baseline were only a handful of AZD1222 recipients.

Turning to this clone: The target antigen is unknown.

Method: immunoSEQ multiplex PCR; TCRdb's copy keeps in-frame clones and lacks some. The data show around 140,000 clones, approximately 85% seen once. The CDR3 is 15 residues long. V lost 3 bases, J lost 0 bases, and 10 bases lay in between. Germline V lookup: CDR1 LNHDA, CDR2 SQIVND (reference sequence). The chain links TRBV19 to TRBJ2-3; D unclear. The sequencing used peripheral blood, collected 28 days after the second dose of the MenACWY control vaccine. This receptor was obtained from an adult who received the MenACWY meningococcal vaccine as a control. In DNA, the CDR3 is TGTGCCAGTAGTATTCAGGCTAAGAGCACAGATACGCAGTATTTT. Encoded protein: CASSIQAKSTDTQYF.